This T cell receptor (beta chain) came from a study of OX40 agonist ivuxolimab in advanced cancers. Only in-frame clones appear in the TCRdb table, and some are missing; sequencing was by immunoSEQ multiplex PCR. The sample yields under 150,000 clones, just over 90% seen once. V lost 10 bases, J lost 8 bases, and 15 bases lay in between. CDR3 length: 12 residues. Germline loops: CDR1 MNHEY, CDR2 SMNVEV (reference sequence). The sequencing here drew on CD4+ or CD8+ T cells sorted from blood, taken in a trial of the OX40 agonist ivuxolimab. This TCR derives from an adult with an advanced solid tumor such as melanoma, head and neck, liver or kidney cancer. The genes are TRBV27 and TRBJ2-1, with no clear D. The CDR3 DNA follows: TGTGCCACCCACGTGTTGGGCGATGAGCAGTTCTTC. Its translation is CATHVLGDEQFF.